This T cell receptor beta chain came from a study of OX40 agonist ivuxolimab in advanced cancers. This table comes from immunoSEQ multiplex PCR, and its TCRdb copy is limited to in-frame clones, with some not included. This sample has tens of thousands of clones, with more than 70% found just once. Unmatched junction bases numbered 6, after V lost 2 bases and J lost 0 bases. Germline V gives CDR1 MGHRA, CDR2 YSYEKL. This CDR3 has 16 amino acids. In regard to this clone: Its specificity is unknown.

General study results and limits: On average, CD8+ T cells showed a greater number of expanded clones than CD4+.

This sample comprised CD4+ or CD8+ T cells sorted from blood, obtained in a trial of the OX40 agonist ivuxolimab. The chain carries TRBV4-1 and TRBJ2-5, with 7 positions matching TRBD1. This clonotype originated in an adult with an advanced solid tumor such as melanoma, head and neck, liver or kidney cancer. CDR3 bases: TGCGCCAGCAGCCAACCGGGGACAGCGCACCAAGAGACCCAGTACTTC. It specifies CASSQPGTAHQETQYF.